A selection of T cell receptor beta chains follows, all from one sample in a study of blood T cells in healthy people across ages. TCRdb re-called the 5' RACE reads with MiXCR, one entry per CDR3 protein. This table holds hundreds of thousands of distinct CDR3 sequences, about 45% found once. What was sequenced was blood. The source of these receptors is a man aged 80 or over in good health. Both conserved end residues are part of each CDR3. A D gene is named only where the DNA matches it firmly. Expanded clones get a size class; other rows say once, few or many, or leave the size out.

.	TRBJ2-3	.	TRBV20-1	TGCAGTGCTATCGGAAACTCAGATACGCAGTATTTT	CSAIGNSDTQYF
.	TRBJ2-5	TRBD2	TRBV20-1	TGCAGTGCTCTCAAGCCGGGACTAGCGGAAGAGACCCAGTACTTC	CSALKPGLAEETQYF
.	TRBJ2-1	.	TRBV7-2	TGTGCCAGCAGCTTGACGGGTTCATTCGATGAGCAGTTCTTC	CASSLTGSFDEQFF
many	TRBJ2-7	.	TRBV6-6	TGTGCCAGCAGTTACGATGGAGTACGGGAGCAGTACTTC	CASSYDGVREQYF
.	TRBJ2-7	.	TRBV6-5	TGTGCCAGCAGTTACCGAGAGGAGTTCTCCTACGAGCAGTACTTC	CASSYREEFSYEQYF
.	TRBJ2-5	TRBD2	TRBV7-9	TGTGCCAGCAGCCAAGGGACTAGCGGGACCATGTCTCAAGGGACCCAGTACTTC	CASSQGTSGTMSQGTQYF
.	TRBJ1-2	.	TRBV20-1	TGCAGTGCTAGACCGGGGCAATGGGAAAACTATGGCTACACCTTC	CSARPGQWENYGYTF
.	TRBJ2-3	TRBD1	TRBV5-1	TGCGCCAGCAGCTTGTGGGGACAGCAGAGCACAGATACGCAGTATTTT	CASSLWGQQSTDTQYF
.	TRBJ2-1	.	TRBV5-1	TGCGCCAGCAGCCGAAGGACCGGACTATCTGTCAATGAGCAGTTCTTC	CASSRRTGLSVNEQFF
.	TRBJ2-2	TRBD1	TRBV7-2	TGTGCCAGCGGCTTTGACAGGGGGCAAGCCGGGGAGCTGTTTTTT	CASGFDRGQAGELFF
.	TRBJ2-5	TRBD2	TRBV28	TGTGCCAGCGTCCCTCCGGGACTAGCGGGTCGAGGGACCCAGTACTTC	CASVPPGLAGRGTQYF
.	TRBJ2-1	.	TRBV15	TGTGCCACCAGCAAGGCCTCTCCGGCAAATGAGCAGTTCTTC	CATSKASPANEQFF
.	TRBJ2-5	.	TRBV4-2	TGTGCCAGCAGCCAGCTTAAGACGGAACAAGAGACCCAGTACTTC	CASSQLKTEQETQYF
.	TRBJ2-5	.	TRBV27	TGTGCCAGCAGTTTCGTACGGGGGGCAGAGACCCAGTACTTC	CASSFVRGAETQYF
few	TRBJ1-1	TRBD1	TRBV6-5	TGTGCCAGCAGTCACCTCCGGGGACAGGGTGTCACTGAAGCTTTCTTT	CASSHLRGQGVTEAFF
.	TRBJ2-7	TRBD2	TRBV20-1	TGCAGTGCTAGGGGGCTAGCGGGCTCTCCCTACGAGCAGTACTTC	CSARGLAGSPYEQYF
few	TRBJ2-3	.	TRBV5-6	TGTGCCAGCAGCTCTAAACGAATCACAGATACGCAGTATTTT	CASSSKRITDTQYF
few	TRBJ2-5	TRBD2	TRBV4-2	TGTGCCAGCAGCAGGACTAGCGGGAGGGATGTAGAGACCCAGTACTTC	CASSRTSGRDVETQYF
.	TRBJ2-4	.	TRBV27	TGTGCCAGCAGTTTAGTTTCCGCGGGCGGGGCCAAAAACATTCAGTACTTC	CASSLVSAGGAKNIQYF
.	TRBJ2-7	.	TRBV20-1	TGCAGTGCTAGAGTGAGGGGGTCCTACAATGAGCAGTACTTC	CSARVRGSYNEQYF
.	TRBJ2-2	.	TRBV7-2	TGTGCCAGCAGCTTAGGGCGGCCCCACGGCACCGGGGAGCTGTTTTTT	CASSLGRPHGTGELFF
.	TRBJ2-3	.	TRBV6-5	TGTGCCAGCAGTTATGCGGCTGCCACAGATACGCAGTATTTT	CASSYAAATDTQYF
.	TRBJ2-6	TRBD2	TRBV5-1	TGCGCCAGCAGCCCAGCGGGAGGGACTGGGGCCAACGTCCTGACTTTC	CASSPAGGTGANVLTF
few	TRBJ2-6	TRBD1	TRBV5-1	TGCGCCAGCAGCTTACAGGGGGCGCACGGGGCCAACGTCCTGACTTTC	CASSLQGAHGANVLTF
.	TRBJ2-4	.	TRBV12-3/TRBV12-4	TGTGCCAGCAGCCCGGGACGGACGCTAGCCAAAAACATTCAGTACTTC	CASSPGRTLAKNIQYF
many	TRBJ2-7	TRBD1	TRBV6-6	TGTGCCAGCAGTAACAGGGGGCTCTCCTACGAGCAGTACTTC	CASSNRGLSYEQYF
.	TRBJ2-5	TRBD2	TRBV7-6	TGTGCCAGCAGCTTAGGAGCGGGGGGGTACCAAGAGACCCAGTACTTC	CASSLGAGGYQETQYF
few	TRBJ2-7	TRBD2	TRBV20-1	TGCAGTGCTCGAGGACTAGCGGGGGGGAAATACGAGCAGTACTTC	CSARGLAGGKYEQYF
few	TRBJ2-7	.	TRBV7-8	TGTGCCAGCAGCCCCGGACAGCGAGACGGGAGAGAACGTCTGCAGTACTTC	CASSPGQRDGRERLQYF
.	TRBJ2-7	.	TRBV18	TGTGCCAGCTCACCGGGACTCCGGGGATACGAGCAGTACTTC	CASSPGLRGYEQYF
.	TRBJ2-1	.	TRBV11-2	TGTGCCAGCAGCTTAGGACCTCGGGGAGTCGTGCAGTTCTTC	CASSLGPRGVVQFF
.	TRBJ2-3	TRBD2	TRBV24-1	TGTGCCACCAGTGACTCCCGGAAGCGGGGGGTAGATACGCAGTATTTT	CATSDSRKRGVDTQYF
few	TRBJ2-7	.	TRBV20-1	TGCAGTGCTAGAGATATCGGGCAGGGCATAGGCGAGCAGTACTTC	CSARDIGQGIGEQYF
few	TRBJ2-5	TRBD2	TRBV29-1	TGCAGCGCCATAGCGGGGGCGGAGACCCAGTACTTC	CSAIAGAETQYF
.	TRBJ2-7	TRBD2	TRBV5-1	TGCGCCAGCAGCTCCTCTAGCGGGGGCTCCTACGAGCAGTACTTC	CASSSSSGGSYEQYF
.	TRBJ1-2	.	TRBV4-1	TGCGCCAGCAGCCCAGACTTTTTTAACTATGGCTACACCTTC	CASSPDFFNYGYTF
few	TRBJ2-5	.	TRBV3-1	TGTGCCAGCGAGGGTTACGAGACCCAGTACTTC	CASEGYETQYF
few	TRBJ2-3	.	TRBV12-3/TRBV12-4	TGTGCCAGCAGTTGGGCCAGGGGAACAGATACGCAGTATTTT	CASSWARGTDTQYF
few	TRBJ2-7	.	TRBV7-2	TGTGCCAGCAGCTTAGTCCGCTGGGGGGACGAGCAGTACTTC	CASSLVRWGDEQYF
few	TRBJ2-7	TRBD2	TRBV5-1	TGCGCCAGCAACAGTGTCACCGGGAGGGAGCAGTACTTC	CASNSVTGREQYF
.	TRBJ2-5	TRBD2	TRBV6-2/TRBV6-3	TGTGCCAGCAGGATCCGGGACTACCAGGAGACCCAGTACTTC	CASRIRDYQETQYF
.	TRBJ2-7	.	TRBV29-1	TGCAGCGTTGGGGCTAGGGGCTACGAGCAGTACTTC	CSVGARGYEQYF
.	TRBJ2-1	.	TRBV6-6	TGTGCCAGCAGTTACTCGCGGGACACCTCGAATGAGCAGTTCTTC	CASSYSRDTSNEQFF
.	TRBJ1-2	.	TRBV2	TGTGCCAGCAGTGAGGGGGGGGAACAGGGATTCAACTATGGCTACACCTTC	CASSEGGEQGFNYGYTF
.	TRBJ2-2	TRBD1	TRBV6-6	TGTGCCAGCAGTTACCTCCCCGGACAGGGGTTATCCGGGGAGCTGTTTTTT	CASSYLPGQGLSGELFF